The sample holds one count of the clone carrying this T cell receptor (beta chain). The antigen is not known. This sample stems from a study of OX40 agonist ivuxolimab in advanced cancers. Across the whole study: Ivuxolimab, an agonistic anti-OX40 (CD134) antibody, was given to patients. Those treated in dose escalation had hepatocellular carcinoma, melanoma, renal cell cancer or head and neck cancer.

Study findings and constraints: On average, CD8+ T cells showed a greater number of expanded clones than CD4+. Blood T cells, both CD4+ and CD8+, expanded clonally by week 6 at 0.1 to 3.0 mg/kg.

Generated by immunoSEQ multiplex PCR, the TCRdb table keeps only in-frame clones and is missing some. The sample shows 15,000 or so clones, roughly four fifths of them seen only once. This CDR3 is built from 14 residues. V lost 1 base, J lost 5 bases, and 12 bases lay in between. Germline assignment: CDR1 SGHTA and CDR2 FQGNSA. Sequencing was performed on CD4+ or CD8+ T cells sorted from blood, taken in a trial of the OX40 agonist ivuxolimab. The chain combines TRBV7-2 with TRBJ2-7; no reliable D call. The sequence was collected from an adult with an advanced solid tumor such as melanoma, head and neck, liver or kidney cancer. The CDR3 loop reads CASSLGYSPHEQYF. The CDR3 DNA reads TGTGCCAGCAGCTTAGGCTACTCTCCTCACGAGCAGTACTTC. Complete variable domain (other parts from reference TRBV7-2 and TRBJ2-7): GAGVSQSPSNKVTEKGKDVELRCDPISGHTALYWYRQSLGQGLEFLIYFQGNSAPDKSGLPSDRFSAERTGGSVSTLTIQRTQQEDSAVYLCASSLGYSPHEQYFGPGTRLTVT.